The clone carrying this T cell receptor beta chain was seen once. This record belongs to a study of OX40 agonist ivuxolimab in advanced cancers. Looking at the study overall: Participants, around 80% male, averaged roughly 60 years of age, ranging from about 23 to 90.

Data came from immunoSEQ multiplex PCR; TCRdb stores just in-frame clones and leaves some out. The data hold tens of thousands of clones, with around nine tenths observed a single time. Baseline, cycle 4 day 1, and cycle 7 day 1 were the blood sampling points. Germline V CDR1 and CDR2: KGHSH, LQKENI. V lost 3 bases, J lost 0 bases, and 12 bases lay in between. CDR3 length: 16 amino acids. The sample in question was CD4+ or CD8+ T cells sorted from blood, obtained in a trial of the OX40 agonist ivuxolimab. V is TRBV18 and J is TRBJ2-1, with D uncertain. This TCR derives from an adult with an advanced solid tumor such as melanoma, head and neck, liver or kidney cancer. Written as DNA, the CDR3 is TGTGCCAGCTCACCCTTAGGCAGAAGCTCCTACAATGAGCAGTTCTTC. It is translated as CASSPLGRSSYNEQFF.